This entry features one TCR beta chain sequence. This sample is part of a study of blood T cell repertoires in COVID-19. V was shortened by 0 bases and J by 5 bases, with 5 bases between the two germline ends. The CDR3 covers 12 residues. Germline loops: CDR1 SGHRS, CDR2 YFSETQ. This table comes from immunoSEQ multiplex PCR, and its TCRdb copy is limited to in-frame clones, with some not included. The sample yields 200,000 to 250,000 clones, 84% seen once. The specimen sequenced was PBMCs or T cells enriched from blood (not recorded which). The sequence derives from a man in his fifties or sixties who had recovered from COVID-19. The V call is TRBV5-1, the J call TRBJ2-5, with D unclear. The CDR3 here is CASSLALETQYF. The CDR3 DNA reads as TGCGCCAGCAGCTTGGCCCTGGAGACCCAGTACTTC.